The 7 T cell receptor beta chains in this list originate from one sample, sequenced in a study of T-cell memory formation after mild COVID-19 (dated by TCRdb to the early 2020s). Library generation was performed with 5' RACE. Reads for this sample came from an Illumina NovaSeq 6000. In TCRdb, the public reads were trimmed at Q25 with fastp and aligned with MiXCR, with productive beta chains retained. Every CDR3 protein is listed once, alongside the most common genes and DNA of its rows. This sample lists approximately 300,000 distinct CDR3 sequences; 7.5% to 9.5% were detected once. Jointly, the top ten make up about 20% of the sample. The specimen was PBMCs or a T cell subset sorted from them (not recorded which). The receptors come from a man in his late teens or twenties who had mild COVID-19 (a few samples of this study predate the infection). The sample titles of this study are shuffled in the database, so cell type and time point are left out; the donor was told from shared clones.

The chain recombines TRBV3-1 with TRBJ2-1, with 11 bases that match TRBD2. This CDR3 region has 15 residues. Germline CDR1 LGHDT, CDR2 YNNKEL (reference sequence). The V segment lost 0 bases and the J segment 6 bases; nucleotides outside the gene matches: 1. The CDR3 bases are TGTGCCAGCAGCCAAGAGGGACTAGCGGTCAATGAGCAGTTCTTC. This gives the protein CASSQEGLAVNEQFF.

This clonotype has more than one count but fewer than ten. The genes are TRBV18 and TRBJ1-2, with TRBD1 as a possible D gene (6 bases). V was clipped by 4 bases and J by 8 bases, with 11 bases between them. Germline V gene data show CDR1 as KGHSH and CDR2 as LQKENI. CDR3 length: 12 residues. The CDR3 DNA follows: TGTGCCAGCTCACAGGGGGGCCCCGGCTACACCTTC. Its translation: CASSQGGPGYTF.

This clonotype was observed a few times. This chain connects TRBV4-1 to TRBJ1-4, with TRBD1 as a possible D gene (6 bases). The CDR3 has 17 amino acids. CDR1 and CDR2 (germline): MGHRA, YSYEKL. Deletions cut 1 base from V and 0 bases from J, with 12 bases between. The CDR3 is CASSQGGSGATNEKLFF. As DNA, the CDR3 is TGCGCCAGCAGCCAAGGGGGATCAGGGGCAACTAATGAAAAACTGTTTTTT.

This clonotype was seen at least ten times. The chain carries TRBV7-3 and TRBJ2-1, with D unclear. V lost 2 bases and J lost 0, with 8 bases in between. The CDR3 contains 15 residues. CDR1 is SGHTA, CDR2 FQGTGA, per germline. CDR3 in DNA: TGTGCCAGCAGCTTATTGGCTAGCTCCTACAATGAGCAGTTCTTC. Protein: CASSLLASSYNEQFF. Using reference TRBV7-3 and TRBJ2-1 for the parts outside the CDR3, the full variable domain is GAGVSQTPSNKVTEKGKYVELRCDPISGHTALYWYRQSLGQGPEFLIYFQGTGAADDSGLPNDRFFAVRPEGSVSTLKIQRTERGDSAVYLCASSLLASSYNEQFFGPGTRLTVL.

V and J are TRBV5-1 and TRBJ1-2; D unclear. Germline values: CDR1 SGHRS, CDR2 YFSETQ. The CDR3 has 12 amino acids. V shed 0 bases and J shed 2 bases, with 2 bases lying between them. CDR3 sequence (DNA): TGCGCCAGCAGCTTGGAAAACTATGGCTACACCTTC. It specifies CASSLENYGYTF.

This clonotype has just a few counts. The chain carries TRBV7-2 and TRBJ1-1; D uncertain. The germline V gene encodes CDR1 SGHTA and CDR2 FQGNSA. The V end lost 5 bases, the J end lost 5 bases, and 18 bases lay between the germline ends. This CDR3 contains 15 residues. CDR3 residues: CASSVWAGVGTEAFF. As DNA, the CDR3 is TGTGCCAGCAGCGTTTGGGCTGGGGTAGGGACTGAAGCTTTCTTT.

This chain joins TRBV5-1 and TRBJ2-2, with 9 bases that match TRBD2. This CDR3 is 14 amino acids long. The ends lost 3 bases at V and 6 bases at J; junction bases unmatched: 3. Germline loops: CDR1 SGHRS, CDR2 YFSETQ. The chain's CDR3 is CASSSGLASGELFF. In DNA, the CDR3 is TGCGCCAGCAGCTCGGGACTAGCCTCCGGGGAGCTGTTTTTT.